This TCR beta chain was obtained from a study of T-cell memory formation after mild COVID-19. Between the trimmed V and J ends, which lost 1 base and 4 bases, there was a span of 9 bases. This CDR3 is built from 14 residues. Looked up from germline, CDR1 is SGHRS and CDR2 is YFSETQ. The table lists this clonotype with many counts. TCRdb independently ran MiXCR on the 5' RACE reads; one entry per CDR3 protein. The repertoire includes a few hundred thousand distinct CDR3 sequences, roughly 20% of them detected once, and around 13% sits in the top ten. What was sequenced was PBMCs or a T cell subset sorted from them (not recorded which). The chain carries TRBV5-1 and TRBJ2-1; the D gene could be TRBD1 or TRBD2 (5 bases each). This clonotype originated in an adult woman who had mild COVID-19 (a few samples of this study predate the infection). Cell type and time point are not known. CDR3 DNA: TGCGCCAGCAGCTTGCGGGACCAGTACAATGAGCAGTTCTTC. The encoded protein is CASSLRDQYNEQFF.